This T cell receptor beta chain appears in the sequencing data of a study of blood T cell repertoires in COVID-19 (dated by TCRdb to about 2020). Background for the entire study: Samples from collaborators originated in the United States, Italy and Spain and spanned both the acute and convalescent phases of COVID-19. The prospective study material was composed of cDNA or gDNA derived from T cells, B-cell-depleted T cells, or PBMCs. The dataset comprised deeply sampled blood TCRbeta repertoires from subjects exposed to, actively infected with, or recovered from COVID-19. A freely available public database, intended as a resource for researchers studying the immune response to SARS-CoV-2, is where the repertoires were released. The samples were drawn from two sources: the first 160 participants of the ongoing ImmuneRACE study, and 1,000 to 1,500 subjects contributed by 6 global collaborators. The sample metadata nearly always contained a de-identified subject ID, COVID-19 status, age in years and sex. HLA class I and class II types, where available, came from metadata supplied by the sample provider rather than from assay-based typing. On the study overall, not on this receptor specifically: How much clinical and demographic metadata was included differed by source and by participant, and the metadata was provided uncurated.

The collaborating institutions used their own protocols to collect whole blood in K2EDTA tubes. For TCRbeta analysis, collaborators shipped samples in one of three forms: frozen whole blood, isolated PBMCs, or DNA extracted from either of those sample types. TCRbeta CDR3 regions were amplified from genomic DNA using the immunoSEQ Assay, a bias-controlled multiplex PCR. Per the authors' processing: The number of nucleated cells in each sample was estimated from the amplification of reference gene primers within the assay. To quantify the absolute abundance of each unique TCRbeta CDR3 rearrangement, sequence reads were collapsed and filtered. For each sample, productive Simpson clonality was calculated as the square root of Simpson's diversity index across productive rearrangements. The source is immuneACCESS, and TCRdb retained only in-frame sequences with V and J called. Part of the clones is not carried over; for the studies checked, unresolved V genes explain less than half of this, and the remainder is unexplained. V and J calls and clone size are given by that table; D and trimming were obtained from the DNA. This sample lists approximately 130,000 clones; 75% to 90% were detected once. In total, the top ten clones hold 3.5% to 5% of the sample.

Inclusive of the bounding cysteine and phenylalanine, the CDR3 is 15 residues long. Here the CDR3 DNA is all that survives: 45 bases in frame from base 1. V trim: 6 bases; J trim: 7 bases; unmatched bases: 8. Via the germline V gene (reference sequence), CDR1 is LNHDA and CDR2 SQIVND. For this clone: Its cognate antigen has yet to be identified. Nothing much larger sits one base from this clone, and base qualities are not available.

The sequence is built from TRBV19 and TRBJ2-2; TRBD2 fits 10 bases in the junction. Sequencing was performed on peripheral blood. The clonotype originates from a human donor in a cohort sampled during active COVID-19. The CDR3 sequence is CASRFSGGNVGELFF. DNA sequence: TGTGCCAGTAGGTTTAGCGGGGGGAATGTCGGGGAGCTGTTTTTT. Reference TRBV19 and TRBJ2-2 genes cover what lies past the CDR3, so the full variable domain is DGGITQSPKYLFRKEGQNVTLSCEQNLNHDAMYWYRQDPGQGLRLIYYSQIVNDFQKGDIAEGYSVSREKKESFPLTVTSAQKNPTAFYLCASRFSGGNVGELFFGEGSRLTVL.